The following is a T cell receptor (beta chain) sequence with its context. This sample was included in a study of CD8+CD57+ T cells in acquired aplastic anemia. The template used for profiling TCR beta VDJ and CDR3 was genomic DNA. TCRdb fed the reads into MiXCR, producing one record per CDR3 protein. The table records some 190,000 distinct CDR3 sequences, 50% to 55% of them present only once. The germline CDR1 and CDR2 sequences are DFQATT and SNEGSKA (reference sequence). This CDR3 spans 12 amino acids. The material sequenced was sorted CD4+, CD8+, or CD8+CD57+ T cells (not recorded which) from PBMCs. The J gene is TRBJ1-6, the V gene TRBV20-1; D remains ambiguous. The clonotype originates from a human donor in good health, serving as a control. CDR3 region: CTTKGPNSPLHF. CDR3 DNA sequence: TGCACAACAAAAGGGCCAAATTCACCCCTCCACTTT.